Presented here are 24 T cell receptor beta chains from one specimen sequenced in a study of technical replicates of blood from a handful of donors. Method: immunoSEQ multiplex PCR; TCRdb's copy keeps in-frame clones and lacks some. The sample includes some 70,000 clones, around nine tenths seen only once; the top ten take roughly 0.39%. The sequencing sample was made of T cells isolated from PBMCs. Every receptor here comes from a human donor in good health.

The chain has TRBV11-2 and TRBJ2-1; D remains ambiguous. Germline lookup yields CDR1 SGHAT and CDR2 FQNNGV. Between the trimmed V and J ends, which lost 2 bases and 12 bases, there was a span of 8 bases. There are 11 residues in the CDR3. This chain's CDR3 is CASSLQVGQFF. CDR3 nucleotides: TGTGCCAGCAGCTTACAGGTAGGGCAGTTCTTC.

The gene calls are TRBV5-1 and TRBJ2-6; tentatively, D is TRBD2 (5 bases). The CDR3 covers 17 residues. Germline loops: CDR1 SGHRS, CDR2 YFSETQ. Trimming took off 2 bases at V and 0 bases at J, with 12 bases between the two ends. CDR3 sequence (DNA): TGCGCCAGCAGCTTATCTTCGGCGGGCTCTGGGGCCAACGTCCTGACTTTC. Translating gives CASSLSSAGSGANVLTF. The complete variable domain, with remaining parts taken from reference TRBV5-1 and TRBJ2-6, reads KAGVTQTPRYLIKTRGQQVTLSCSPISGHRSVSWYQQTPGQGLQFLFEYFSETQRNKGNFPGRFSGRQFSNSRSEMNVSTLELGDSALYLCASSLSSAGSGANVLTFGAGSRLTVL.

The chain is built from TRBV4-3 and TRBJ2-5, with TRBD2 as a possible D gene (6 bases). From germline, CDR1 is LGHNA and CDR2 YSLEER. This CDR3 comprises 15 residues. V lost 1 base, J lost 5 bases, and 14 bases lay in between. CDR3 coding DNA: TGCGCCAGCAGCCAAGTCGGGGGAGCCTGGGAGACCCAGTACTTC. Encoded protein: CASSQVGGAWETQYF.

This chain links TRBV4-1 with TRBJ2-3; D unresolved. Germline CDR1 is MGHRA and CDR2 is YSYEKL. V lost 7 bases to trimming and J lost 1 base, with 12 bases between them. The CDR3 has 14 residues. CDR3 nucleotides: TGCGCCAGCACCAAAAGCCAGGGCACAGATACGCAGTATTTT. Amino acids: CASTKSQGTDTQYF.

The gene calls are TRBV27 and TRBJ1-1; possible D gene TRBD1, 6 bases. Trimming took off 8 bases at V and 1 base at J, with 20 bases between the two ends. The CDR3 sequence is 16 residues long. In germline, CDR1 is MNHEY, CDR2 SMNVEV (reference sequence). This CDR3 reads CASQSYQGPGNTEAFF. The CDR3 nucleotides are TGTGCCAGCCAAAGTTACCAGGGGCCAGGGAACACTGAAGCTTTCTTT.

CDR3 residues: CASSQDPADYPTLEQYF. CDR3 nucleotides: TGTGCCAGCAGCCAAGATCCAGCGGACTACCCGACCCTCGAGCAGTACTTC. This chain connects TRBV4-2 to TRBJ2-7, with D perhaps TRBD2 (6 bases). Germline CDR1 LGHNA, CDR2 YNFKEQ. The CDR3 has 17 residues. The germline V and J ends were trimmed by 0 bases and 6 bases, with 21 bases remaining between them.

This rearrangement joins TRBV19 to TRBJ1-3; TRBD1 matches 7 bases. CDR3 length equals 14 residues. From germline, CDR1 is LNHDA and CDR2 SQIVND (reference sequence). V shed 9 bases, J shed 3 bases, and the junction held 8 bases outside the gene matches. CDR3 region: CASTATGIGNTIYF. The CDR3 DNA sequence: TGTGCCAGCACCGCGACAGGGATTGGAAACACCATATATTTT.

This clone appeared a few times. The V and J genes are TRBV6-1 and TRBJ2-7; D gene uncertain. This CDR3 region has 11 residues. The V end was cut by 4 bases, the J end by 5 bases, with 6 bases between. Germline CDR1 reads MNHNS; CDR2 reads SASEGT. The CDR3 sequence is CASSALDEQYF. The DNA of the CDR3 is TGTGCCAGCAGTGCGTTAGACGAGCAGTACTTC.

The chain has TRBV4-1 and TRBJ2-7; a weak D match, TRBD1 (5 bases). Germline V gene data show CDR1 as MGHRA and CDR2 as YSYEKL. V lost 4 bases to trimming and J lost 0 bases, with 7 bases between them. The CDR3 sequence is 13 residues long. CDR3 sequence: CASSRGRSYEQYF. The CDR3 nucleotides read TGCGCCAGCAGCCGGGGCCGCTCCTACGAGCAGTACTTC.

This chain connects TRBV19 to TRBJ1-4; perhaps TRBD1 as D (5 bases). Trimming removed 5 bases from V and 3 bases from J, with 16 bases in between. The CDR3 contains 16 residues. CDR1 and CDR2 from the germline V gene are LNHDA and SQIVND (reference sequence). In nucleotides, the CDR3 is TGTGCCAGTAGTCGCCCTTATAAGACAGCTAATGAAAAACTGTTTTTT. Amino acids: CASSRPYKTANEKLFF.

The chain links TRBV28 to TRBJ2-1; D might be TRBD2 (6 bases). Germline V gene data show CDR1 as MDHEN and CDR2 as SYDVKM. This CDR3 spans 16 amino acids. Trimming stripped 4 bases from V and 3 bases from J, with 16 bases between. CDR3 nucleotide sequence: TGTGCCAGCAGTTCAACCGGGACTCAGAGCTACAATGAGCAGTTCTTC. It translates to CASSSTGTQSYNEQFF.

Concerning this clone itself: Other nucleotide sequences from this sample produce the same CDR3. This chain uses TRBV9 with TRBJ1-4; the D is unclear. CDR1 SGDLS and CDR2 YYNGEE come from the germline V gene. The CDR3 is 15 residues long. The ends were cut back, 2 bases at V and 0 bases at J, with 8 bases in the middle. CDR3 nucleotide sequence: TGTGCCAGCAGCGTGGGTGGAGCAACTAATGAAAAACTGTTTTTT. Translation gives CASSVGGATNEKLFF.

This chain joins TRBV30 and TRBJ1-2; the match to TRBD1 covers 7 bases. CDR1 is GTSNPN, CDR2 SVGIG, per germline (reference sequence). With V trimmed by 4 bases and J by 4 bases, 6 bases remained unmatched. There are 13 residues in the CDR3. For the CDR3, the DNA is TGTGCCTGGAATACGGGACAGCCCTATGGCTACACCTTC. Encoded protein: CAWNTGQPYGYTF.

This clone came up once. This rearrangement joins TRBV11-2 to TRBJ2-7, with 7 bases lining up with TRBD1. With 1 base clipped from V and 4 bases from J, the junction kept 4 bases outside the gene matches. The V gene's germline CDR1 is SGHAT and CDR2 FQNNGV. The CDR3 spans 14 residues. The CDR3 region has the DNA TGTGCCAGCAGCTTAGGGGGGACAGTATACGAGCAGTACTTC. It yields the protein CASSLGGTVYEQYF.

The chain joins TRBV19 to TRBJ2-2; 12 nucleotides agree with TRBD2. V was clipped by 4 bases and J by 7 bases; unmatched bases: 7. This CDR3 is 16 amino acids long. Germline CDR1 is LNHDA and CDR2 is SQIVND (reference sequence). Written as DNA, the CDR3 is TGTGCCAGTAGTAACTCTAGCGGGAGGGCCATCGGGGAGCTGTTTTTT. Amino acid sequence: CASSNSSGRAIGELFF.

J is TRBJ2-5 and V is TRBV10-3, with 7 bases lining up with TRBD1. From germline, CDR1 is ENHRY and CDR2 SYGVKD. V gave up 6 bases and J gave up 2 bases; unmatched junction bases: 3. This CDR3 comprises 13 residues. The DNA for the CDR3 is TGTGCCATCAGCCGGGACAGACAAGAGACCCAGTACTTC. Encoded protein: CAISRDRQETQYF.

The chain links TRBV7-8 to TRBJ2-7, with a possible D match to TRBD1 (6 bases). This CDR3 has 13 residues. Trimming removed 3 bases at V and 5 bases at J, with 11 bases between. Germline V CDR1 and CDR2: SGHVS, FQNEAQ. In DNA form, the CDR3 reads TGTGCCAGCAGCTTTGAGGACAGCGACGAGCAGTACTTC. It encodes CASSFEDSDEQYF.

For the CDR3, the DNA is TGTGCCAGTTTCCAGGGGGTCGGCGAGCAGTACTTC. This sequence encodes CASFQGVGEQYF. The gene calls are TRBV19 and TRBJ2-7, with 7 bases aligning to TRBD1. The trim removed 8 bases at V and 6 bases at J, leaving 7 bases unmatched. Germline CDR1 reads LNHDA; CDR2 reads SQIVND (reference sequence). The CDR3 has 12 amino acids.

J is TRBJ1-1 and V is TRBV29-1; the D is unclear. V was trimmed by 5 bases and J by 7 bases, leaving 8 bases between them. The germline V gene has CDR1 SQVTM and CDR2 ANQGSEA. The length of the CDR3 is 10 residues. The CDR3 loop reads CSVLTYEAFF. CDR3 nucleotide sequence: TGCAGCGTTCTAACGTATGAAGCTTTCTTT. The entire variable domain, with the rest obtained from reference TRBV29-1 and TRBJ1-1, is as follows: SAVISQKPSRDICQRGTSLTIQCQVDSQVTMMFWYRQQPGQSLTLIATANQGSEATYESGFVIDKFPISRPNLTFSTLTVSNMSPEDSSIYLCSVLTYEAFFGQGTRLTVV.

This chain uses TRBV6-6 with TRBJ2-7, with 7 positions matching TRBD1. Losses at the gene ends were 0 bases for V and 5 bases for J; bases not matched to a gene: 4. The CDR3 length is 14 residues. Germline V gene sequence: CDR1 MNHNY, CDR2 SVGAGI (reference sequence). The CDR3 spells CASSYSTQGDEQYF. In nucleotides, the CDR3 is TGTGCCAGCAGTTACTCGACTCAGGGGGACGAGCAGTACTTC.

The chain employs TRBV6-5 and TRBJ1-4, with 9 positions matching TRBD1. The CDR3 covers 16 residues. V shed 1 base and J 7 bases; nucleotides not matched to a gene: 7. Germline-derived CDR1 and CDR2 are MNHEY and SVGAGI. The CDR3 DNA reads TGTGCCAGCAGTTACTACCCTCGGGACAGGGCTGAAAAACTGTTTTTT. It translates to CASSYYPRDRAEKLFF.

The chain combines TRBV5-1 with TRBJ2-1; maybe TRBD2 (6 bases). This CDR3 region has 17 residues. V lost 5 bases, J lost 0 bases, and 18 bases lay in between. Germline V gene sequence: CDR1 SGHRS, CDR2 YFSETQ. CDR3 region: CASRRRDWRSSYNEQFF. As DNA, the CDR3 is TGCGCCAGCAGACGGAGGGACTGGCGGAGCTCCTACAATGAGCAGTTCTTC.

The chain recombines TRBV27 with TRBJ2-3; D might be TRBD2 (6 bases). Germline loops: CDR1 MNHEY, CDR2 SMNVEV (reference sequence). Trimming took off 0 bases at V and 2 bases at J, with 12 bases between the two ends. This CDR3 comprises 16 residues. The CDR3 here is CASSLSPGLTTDTQYF. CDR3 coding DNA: TGTGCCAGCAGTTTATCGCCGGGACTTACCACAGATACGCAGTATTTT.

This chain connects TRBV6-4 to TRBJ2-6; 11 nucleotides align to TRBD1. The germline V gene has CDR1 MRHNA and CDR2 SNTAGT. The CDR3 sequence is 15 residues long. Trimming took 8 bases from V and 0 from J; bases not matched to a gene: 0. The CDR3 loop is CASGTGGSGANVLTF. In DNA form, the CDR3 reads TGTGCCAGCGGGACAGGGGGCTCTGGGGCCAACGTCCTGACTTTC.